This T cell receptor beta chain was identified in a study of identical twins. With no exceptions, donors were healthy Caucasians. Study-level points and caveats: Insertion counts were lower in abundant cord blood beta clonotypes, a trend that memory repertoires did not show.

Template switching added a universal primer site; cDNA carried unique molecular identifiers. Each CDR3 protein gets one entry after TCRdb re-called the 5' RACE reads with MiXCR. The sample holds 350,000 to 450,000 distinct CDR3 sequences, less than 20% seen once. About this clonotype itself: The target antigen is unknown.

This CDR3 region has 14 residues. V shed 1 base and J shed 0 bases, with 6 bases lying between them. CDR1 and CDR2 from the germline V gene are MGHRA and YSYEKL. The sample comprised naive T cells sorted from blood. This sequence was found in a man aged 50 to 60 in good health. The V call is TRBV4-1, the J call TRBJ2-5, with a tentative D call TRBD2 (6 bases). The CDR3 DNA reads TGCGCCAGCAGCCAAGGGGACTACCAAGAGACCCAGTACTTC. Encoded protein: CASSQGDYQETQYF.